This T cell receptor beta chain stems from a study of vaccination and CD4 T cells after COVID-19. Once obtained from cultured CD4+ T cells, the DNA was sequenced using the Oncomine TCR Beta short-read assay. TCRdb re-called the PCR reads with MiXCR, one entry per CDR3 protein. The table includes approximately 14,000 distinct CDR3 sequences, around a third detected once. A remark on this clonotype: Its antigen remains unidentified.

CDR1 is SGHTA, CDR2 FQGNSA, per germline. V was pared by 6 bases and J by 7 bases, with 10 bases of the junction left unmatched. The CDR3 is made up of 16 amino acids. The sample's treatment: 10-day PBMC culture with coronavirus spike peptide pools or control peptides (ViraFEST assay). V gene TRBV7-2 combines with J gene TRBJ1-6; TRBD1 matches at 9 bases. This clonotype was obtained from a human donor with COVID-19. The material sequenced was cultured CD4+ T cells from blood. CDR3 DNA: TGTGCCAGCAGACCTAGATCGGGACAGGGAAATTCACCCCTCCACTTT. Protein product: CASRPRSGQGNSPLHF.